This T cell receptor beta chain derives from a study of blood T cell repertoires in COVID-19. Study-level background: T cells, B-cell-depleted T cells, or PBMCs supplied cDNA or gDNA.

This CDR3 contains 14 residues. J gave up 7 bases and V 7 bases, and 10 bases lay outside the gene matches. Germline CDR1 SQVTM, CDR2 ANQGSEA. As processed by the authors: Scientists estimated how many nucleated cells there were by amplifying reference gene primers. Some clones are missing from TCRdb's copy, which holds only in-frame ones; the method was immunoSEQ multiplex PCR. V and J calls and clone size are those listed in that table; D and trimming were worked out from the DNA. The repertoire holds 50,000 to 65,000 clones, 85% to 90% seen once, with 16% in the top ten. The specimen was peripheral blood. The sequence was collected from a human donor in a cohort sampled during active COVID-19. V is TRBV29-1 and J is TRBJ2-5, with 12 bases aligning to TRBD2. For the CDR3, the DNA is TGCAGCGCCGCATCTAGCGGGAGGGAGGGGACCCAGTACTTC. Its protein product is CSAASSGREGTQYF.